These T cell receptor beta chains were read from a single sample in a study of T cells expressing NK-cell markers. With the 5' RACE reads reprocessed, TCRdb shows one record per CDR3 protein and no DNA. The sample shows 90,000 to 130,000 distinct CDR3 sequences, and about 18% sits with its ten largest clones. The sample consisted of blood T cells: a sorted CD56 or NKG2C T cell subset, CD4+ or CD8+ T cells, or bulk PBMC T cells (not recorded which). The receptor source for this set is a woman aged 18 to 75 in good health. The CDR3 runs from the conserved cysteine through the conserved F or W. Each record gives: V gene, J gene, CDR3 protein.

TRBV6-5	TRBJ1-4	CASSYSRTGGEKLFF
TRBV6-1	TRBJ2-2	CASSPGLAGGLEWLFF
TRBV7-2	TRBJ2-3	CASSLVSAGVYTDTQYF
TRBV28	TRBJ2-5	CASTPQGTEQETQYF
TRBV12-3/TRBV12-4	TRBJ2-7	CASSSHRGIYEQYF
TRBV7-8	TRBJ2-6	CASRLVGGGANVLTF
TRBV7-9	TRBJ1-2	CASSWGQARGYTF
TRBV4-3	TRBJ2-1	CASRRTSGTYNEQFF
TRBV4-3	TRBJ2-1	CASSQDPVSNEQFF
TRBV20-1	TRBJ2-1	CSVPQGEGLLTEQFF
TRBV5-1	TRBJ2-5	CASSLAVGGLQETQYF
TRBV12-3/TRBV12-4	TRBJ2-1	CASSPEPPPTSGGYNEQFF
TRBV7-9	TRBJ1-5	CASSSMGQPQHF
TRBV13	TRBJ2-5	CASSPVPGETQYF
TRBV4-3	TRBJ1-1	CASSQATGGNTEAFF
TRBV5-4	TRBJ2-1	CASSSPGLGTHRGSYNEQFF
TRBV15	TRBJ2-5	CATSQGEETQYF
TRBV9	TRBJ1-6	CASSYHGQAGGSPLHF
TRBV12-3/TRBV12-4	TRBJ2-3	CATSLTDTQYF
TRBV7-6	TRBJ1-2	CASSPQRQGTGGYTF
TRBV5-6	TRBJ2-3	CASEDGDRGTDTQYF
TRBV9	TRBJ2-2	CATDGSSSTGELFF
TRBV7-9	TRBJ2-4	CASSLAGYGKNIQYF
TRBV29-1	TRBJ2-7	CSVAGTPSYEQYF
TRBV7-3	TRBJ2-2	CASSSSGTGTGELFF
TRBV11-2	TRBJ2-1	CASSLVLAYNEQFF
TRBV28	TRBJ2-5	CASSLAALTGEVGETQYF
TRBV20-1	TRBJ2-1	CSAREGGGFYNEQFF
TRBV5-6	TRBJ2-1	CASSWIAGNNEQFF
TRBV3-1	TRBJ2-3	CASSQVRTSLDTQYF
TRBV4-3	TRBJ2-1	CASSQDWVRQFF
TRBV10-3	TRBJ2-6	CAISEGGSSGANVLTF
TRBV19	TRBJ1-1	CASWEPGWGNTEAFF
TRBV12-3/TRBV12-4	TRBJ1-5	CASSLCPGCQPQHF
TRBV16	TRBJ1-4	CASSQSATGQNEKLFF
TRBV28	TRBJ2-7	CASSPRLNPYEQYF
TRBV28	TRBJ2-3	CASRDRATDTQYF
TRBV20-1	TRBJ2-7	CSAVDRWGEQYF
TRBV7-9	TRBJ1-5	CASSPRGNQPQHF